A single sample is the source of the 28 T cell receptor beta chains below, sequenced in a study of blood T cells in healthy people across ages. The use of a sample-barcoded 5' primer and a J-beta primer mix characterized a second PCR of roughly 6 to 11 cycles. TCRdb ran MiXCR on the 5' RACE reads and lists one entry per CDR3 protein. The sample carries hundreds of thousands of distinct CDR3 sequences, under 55% recorded once. Sequencing input: blood. The source of these receptors is a man aged 55 to 70 in good health.

The V call is TRBV5-6, the J call TRBJ1-1; D uncertain. CDR1 and CDR2 (germline): SGHDT, YYEEEE. The V end lost 4 bases, the J end lost 5 bases, and 15 bases lay between the germline ends. CDR3 size: 14 residues. CDR3 amino acids: CASSAGLLGTEAFF. The CDR3 coding sequence is TGTGCCAGCAGCGCGGGCCTCCTGGGGACTGAAGCTTTCTTT.

This clonotype was picked up a small number of times. The rearrangement uses TRBV5-1 and TRBJ1-2; TRBD1 matches at 9 bases. The CDR3 runs to 14 residues. Germline V gives CDR1 SGHRS, CDR2 YFSETQ. With 5 bases clipped from V and 7 bases from J, the junction kept 9 bases outside the gene matches. The CDR3 sequence: CASSLQGADVGYTF. CDR3 DNA sequence: TGCGCCAGCAGTTTACAGGGGGCTGATGTTGGCTACACCTTC.

In this sample, this clonotype turned up a few times. V and J are TRBV6-1 and TRBJ1-1, with 10 bases fitting TRBD1. Per the germline V gene, CDR1 is MNHNS and CDR2 is SASEGT. The ends lost 4 bases at V and 6 bases at J; junction bases unmatched: 8. This CDR3 has 15 amino acids. DNA for the CDR3: TGTGCCAGCAGTGTAACCGGGACAGGGGCTTCTGAAGCTTTCTTT. This sequence encodes CASSVTGTGASEAFF.

This rearrangement joins TRBV10-3 to TRBJ2-7; D could derive from TRBD1 or TRBD2 (5 bases each). Germline V gene lookup returns CDR1 ENHRY and CDR2 SYGVKD. This CDR3 has 15 amino acids. The V end lost 0 bases, the J end lost 2 bases, and 11 bases lay between the germline ends. The CDR3 region has the DNA TGTGCCATCAGTGAGTCCCCGGGGCAGACCTACGAGCAGTACTTC. It yields the protein CAISESPGQTYEQYF.

This clonotype was seen only a few times. V gene TRBV7-2 combines with J gene TRBJ2-3; 9 bases align to TRBD2. Germline-derived CDR1 and CDR2 are SGHTA and FQGNSA. The CDR3 is made up of 18 amino acids. With V trimmed by 5 bases and J by 1 base, 13 bases remained unmatched. The CDR3 loop reads CASSLFGYLAGGTDTQYF. CDR3 DNA: TGTGCCAGCAGCCTATTCGGCTATTTAGCGGGGGGCACAGATACGCAGTATTTT.

This rearrangement joins TRBV10-3 to TRBJ1-3; a weak D match, TRBD1 (6 bases). Trimming shortened V by 3 bases and J by 0 bases, and 18 bases separated the two germline ends. Germline V gives CDR1 ENHRY, CDR2 SYGVKD. The CDR3 has 18 residues. Written as DNA, the CDR3 is TGTGCCATCAGTGATACGGCCTTCCGGGACAACTCTGGAAACACCATATATTTT. Its translation is CAISDTAFRDNSGNTIYF.

The chain joins TRBV6-2 or TRBV6-3 to TRBJ2-7, with 9 bases fitting TRBD1. CDR3 length: 14 residues. The V and J ends lost 5 bases and 3 bases, in that order; junction bases with no gene match: 5. The germline CDR1 and CDR2 sequences are MNHEY and SVGEGT. CDR3 nucleotides: TGTGCCAGCAGTCGGACAGGGGACTACTACGAGCAGTACTTC. It is translated as CASSRTGDYYEQYF.

This clonotype has a single count. Given a much more abundant clone one base away, this may be a read error. The chain couples TRBV6-1 to TRBJ2-2; 11 positions agree with TRBD2. Trimming removed 10 bases from V and 3 bases from J; junction bases left unmatched: 10. CDR1 is MNHNS, CDR2 SASEGT, per germline. This CDR3 contains 16 residues. The CDR3 loop reads CATNATTSGDTGELFF. The CDR3 nucleotides read TGTGCCACCAATGCCACGACTAGCGGGGACACCGGGGAGCTGTTTTTT.

The V call is TRBV6-6, the J call TRBJ1-6, with 8 positions matching TRBD1. The CDR3 contains 12 residues. From germline, CDR1 is MNHNY and CDR2 SVGAGI (reference sequence). The junction had 7 bases not matched to a gene; V was cut back by 7 bases and J by 14 bases. The CDR3 DNA is TGTGCCAGCACCTTGGACAGGGTAGCCCTCCACTTT. Translating it yields CASTLDRVALHF.

This clonotype was recorded only once. The gene calls are TRBV5-5 and TRBJ1-4; TRBD1 is a possible D gene (5 bases). Trimming pared 4 bases from V and 0 bases from J, leaving 16 bases between. The CDR3 loop spans 17 amino acids. Germline V gene data show CDR1 as SGHKS and CDR2 as YYEKEE (reference sequence). The CDR3 bases are TGTGCCAGCAGCACCTCGGCAGGGAGTGCAACTAATGAAAAACTGTTTTTT. As protein: CASSTSAGSATNEKLFF.

The J gene is TRBJ1-5, the V gene TRBV25-1, with TRBD1 matching 9 bases. The germline gives CDR1 MGHDK, CDR2 SYGVNS. Trimming cost V 3 bases and J 6 bases; bases outside gene matches: 3. The CDR3 consists of 14 residues. The CDR3 coding sequence is TGTGCCAGCAGTGACACAGGGGGCATTCAGCCCCAGCATTTT. The encoded protein is CASSDTGGIQPQHF. The full variable domain, completed using reference TRBV25-1 and TRBJ1-5, is EADIYQTPRYLVIGTGKKITLECSQTMGHDKMYWYQQDPGMELHLIHYSYGVNSTEKGDLSSESTVSRIRTEHFPLTLESARPSHTSQYLCASSDTGGIQPQHFGDGTRLSIL.

The V and J genes are TRBV7-2 and TRBJ2-1; D perhaps matches TRBD1 (5 bases). Matching the DNA end better, TRBJ2-7 makes the J call doubtful. CDR1 and CDR2 from the germline V gene are SGHTA and FQGNSA. The length of the CDR3 is 14 residues. The CDR3 region is CASSLQTASREQYF. CDR3 DNA: TGTGCCAGCAGCTTACAGACAGCCTCCCGCGAGCAGTACTTC.

The sample holds a few counts of this clonotype. This may be a read error, as it is one base from a much larger clone. The V gene is TRBV29-1, the J gene TRBJ2-5; D possibly corresponds to TRBD1 (5 bases). The better agreement between TRBJ2-1 and the DNA end casts doubt on the J call. From germline, CDR1 is SQVTM and CDR2 ANQGSEA. The CDR3 is 14 amino acids. The CDR3 region is CSVETPGKQETQFF. In nucleotides, the CDR3 is TGCAGCGTTGAAACCCCAGGGAAGCAAGAGACCCAGTTCTTC.

The chain joins TRBV15 to TRBJ2-1; TRBD2 aligns across 8 bases. The better agreement between TRBJ2-7 and the DNA end casts doubt on the J call. The germline V gene encodes CDR1 LNHNV and CDR2 YYDKDF (reference sequence). The CDR3 has 18 amino acids. CDR3 sequence (DNA): TGTGCCACCAGCAGAGTTCAATCCCCGGCGGGGGGCCACAATGAGCAGTACTTC. The encoded protein is CATSRVQSPAGGHNEQYF.

The CDR3 sequence is CASSGAGQRGYGYTF. The DNA for the CDR3 is TGTGCCAGCAGCGGGGCTGGGCAAAGGGGCTATGGCTACACCTTC. The chain combines TRBV9 with TRBJ1-2; maybe TRBD1 (5 bases). Germline V CDR1 and CDR2: SGDLS, YYNGEE. The V gene lost 3 bases and the J gene lost 4 bases, with 16 bases spanning the gap. This CDR3 is built from 15 residues.

CDR3 sequence reads: CASSLAPGADAQYF. As DNA, the CDR3 is TGCGCCAGCAGCTTGGCCCCGGGGGCCGACGCGCAGTACTTC. The chain couples TRBV5-1 to TRBJ2-5, with D perhaps TRBD1 or TRBD2 (6 bases each). Per the germline V gene, CDR1 is SGHRS and CDR2 is YFSETQ. The CDR3 runs 14 residues. Trimming removed 0 bases from V and 11 bases from J, with 17 bases in between.

V is TRBV20-1 and J is TRBJ2-7; weak D call: TRBD1 (6 bases). The CDR3 consists of 12 residues. With 5 bases removed from V and 3 bases from J, the gap between germline ends came to 11 bases. In germline, CDR1 is DFQATT, CDR2 SNEGSKA (reference sequence). The CDR3 nucleotides read TGCAGTGCTGGGGACAAGGGCTACGAGCAGTACTTC. It specifies CSAGDKGYEQYF.

This chain joins TRBV20-1 and TRBJ2-1; D could derive from TRBD1 or TRBD2 (5 bases each). The V gene's germline CDR1 is DFQATT and CDR2 SNEGSKA (reference sequence). The CDR3 is made up of 17 amino acids. The V gene lost 0 bases and the J gene lost 5 bases, with 20 bases spanning the gap. CDR3 nucleotide sequence: TGCAGTGCTAGAGATAGGGGATGGACTCGTACGCACAATGAGCAGTTCTTC. Amino acids: CSARDRGWTRTHNEQFF.

The gene calls are TRBV20-1 and TRBJ2-1; the match to TRBD1 covers 8 bases. The CDR3 totals 13 residues. The germline gives CDR1 DFQATT, CDR2 SNEGSKA (reference sequence). The junction had 6 bases not matched to a gene; V was cut back by 8 bases and J by 3 bases. The CDR3 region is CSTRQGSYNEQFF. CDR3 coding DNA: TGCAGTACCAGACAGGGGAGCTACAATGAGCAGTTCTTC.

The rearrangement links TRBV5-1 to TRBJ2-7; D is unresolved. The V and J ends lost 1 base and 4 bases respectively, with 9 bases between them. This CDR3 spans 13 amino acids. Germline V lookup: CDR1 SGHRS, CDR2 YFSETQ. CDR3 residues: CASSLTLNYEQYF. The CDR3 DNA is TGCGCCAGCAGCTTGACGTTGAATTACGAGCAGTACTTC. The variable domain in full, completed from reference TRBV5-1 and TRBJ2-7, reads KAGVTQTPRYLIKTRGQQVTLSCSPISGHRSVSWYQQTPGQGLQFLFEYFSETQRNKGNFPGRFSGRQFSNSRSEMNVSTLELGDSALYLCASSLTLNYEQYFGPGTRLTVT.

V and J are TRBV12-3 or TRBV12-4 and TRBJ2-3; the D gene could be TRBD1 or TRBD2 (5 bases each). V shed 6 bases and J shed 3 bases, with 16 bases lying between them. The CDR3 contains 15 residues. For the CDR3, the DNA is TGTGCCAGCAGAGGTCGGGGCCAAAGGACAGATACGCAGTATTTT. Amino acids: CASRGRGQRTDTQYF.

In its sample, this clonotype was seen many times. V and J are TRBV4-3 and TRBJ1-2; D remains ambiguous. The CDR3 is made up of 17 amino acids. With 2 bases removed from V and 0 bases from J, the gap between germline ends came to 16 bases. The V gene's germline CDR1 is LGHNA and CDR2 YSLEER. The CDR3 nucleotides are TGCGCCAGCAGCCAACGAACGCCCAGTACAGCTAACTATGGCTACACCTTC. It yields the protein CASSQRTPSTANYGYTF.

The rearrangement uses TRBV20-1 and TRBJ1-2; D not certain. Germline lookup yields CDR1 DFQATT and CDR2 SNEGSKA (reference sequence). Deletions cut 3 bases from V and 0 bases from J, with 14 bases between. CDR3 size: 15 residues. CDR3 loop: CSASSPGIANYGYTF. CDR3 coding DNA: TGCAGTGCTAGCTCCCCGGGCATAGCTAACTATGGCTACACCTTC.

The J gene is TRBJ2-1, the V gene TRBV24-1; 12 bases fit TRBD2. CDR3 length equals 18 residues. The V and J ends lost 3 bases and 4 bases, in that order; junction bases with no gene match: 9. Germline V lookup: CDR1 KGHDR, CDR2 SFDVKD. The CDR3 sequence is CATSDGLTSGGQYNEQFF. CDR3 bases: TGTGCCACCAGTGATGGATTGACTAGCGGGGGCCAATACAATGAGCAGTTCTTC.

The J gene is TRBJ2-5, the V gene TRBV7-9, with 8 bases fitting TRBD2. Trimming took 5 bases from V and 4 from J; bases not matched to a gene: 9. The CDR3 spans 15 residues. Per germline, CDR1 SEHNR and CDR2 FQNEAQ (reference sequence). CDR3 nucleotide sequence: TGTGCCAGCAGCAATCAGACCGGGGGGGCAGAGACCCAGTACTTC. Protein: CASSNQTGGAETQYF.

The chain joins TRBV25-1 to TRBJ2-7, with a tentative D call TRBD2 (6 bases). The germline CDR1 and CDR2 sequences are MGHDK and SYGVNS. The CDR3 is made up of 13 amino acids. V was pared by 7 bases and J by 3 bases, with 13 bases between. The CDR3 sequence is CASNAGTHYEQYF. In DNA, the CDR3 is TGTGCCAGCAACGCGGGGACTCACTACGAGCAGTACTTC.

The sample holds a few counts of this clonotype. V is TRBV5-5 and J is TRBJ2-5; no clear D. V was pared by 1 base and J by 1 base, with 8 bases between. Germline-derived CDR1 and CDR2 are SGHKS and YYEKEE (reference sequence). The CDR3 is 14 amino acids. CDR3 bases: TGTGCCAGCAGCTTGTCGGCCCGCCAAGAGACCCAGTACTTC. Translating gives CASSLSARQETQYF.

The rearrangement links TRBV24-1 to TRBJ1-1; TRBD1 agrees at 8 bases. The length of the CDR3 is 11 residues. Looked up from germline, CDR1 is KGHDR and CDR2 is SFDVKD. V lost 9 bases and J lost 4; bases outside the gene matches: 0. DNA for the CDR3: TGTGCCACCGGGACAGGCACTGAAGCTTTCTTT. Protein sequence: CATGTGTEAFF.